This TCR beta chain emerged from a study of blood T cells in healthy people across ages. Study information: Every two T cells gave about one barcoded beta molecule via template switching.

Broader study findings: PBMCs went unsorted, and a conclusive naive versus antigen-experienced comparison was therefore prevented. A roughly linear age-dependent decrease characterized TCR beta diversity per million T cells.

On this clonotype itself: Its antigen remains unidentified.

This CDR3 is 15 amino acids long. Trimming took off 5 bases at V and 0 bases at J, with 11 bases between the two ends. Next came a second PCR, run for about 7 to 12 cycles, which used a sample-barcoded 5' primer along with a J-beta primer mix. TCRdb called the 5' RACE reads again in MiXCR, with one record for every CDR3 protein. The repertoire holds hundreds of thousands of distinct CDR3 sequences, 25% to 35% seen once, with under 4.5% in the top ten. This sample also belongs to another study, concerning T cells of mothers and their children. As that study records: Every mother supplied over 8 million TCR beta CDR3 reads and every child a few million.

This TCR was sampled from a boy aged 2 to 10 in good health. The sequenced sample consisted of blood. The J gene is TRBJ1-3, the V gene TRBV12-3 or TRBV12-4; no clear D gene. The CDR3 bases are TGTGCCAGCAGTCTCGGACTGGCCTCTGGAAACACCATATATTTT. Translated, it gives CASSLGLASGNTIYF.